These T cell receptor beta chains were read from a single sample in a study of CXCR3-negative and CXCR3-positive naive CD8 T cells. With the 5' RACE reads reprocessed, TCRdb shows one record per CDR3 protein and no DNA. Here the sample table reports more than 100,000 distinct CDR3 sequences. The sequencing sample was made of naive CXCR3+ CD8+ T cells from blood. The receptors shown here come from a human donor in good health. Some clones in this sample may be carry-over from other donors' samples. The CDR3 runs from the conserved cysteine through the conserved F or W.

V gene	J gene	CDR3 protein
TRBV28	TRBJ2-2	CASSPSDTGELFF
TRBV7-9	TRBJ2-1	CASSAEYNEQFF
TRBV9	TRBJ2-7	CASSPRLASHEQYF
TRBV18	TRBJ2-7	CASSDEPLAVLYEQYF
TRBV5-1	TRBJ2-2	CASSLVPGTENTGELFF
TRBV5-4	TRBJ1-2	CASSTPGGIDGYTF
TRBV5-1	TRBJ2-7	CASSLGTGISEQYF
TRBV11-2	TRBJ2-1	CASSLVRQGQFF
TRBV7-8	TRBJ1-1	CASSSGVPEAFF
TRBV12-3/TRBV12-4	TRBJ1-2	CASSGAGTNYGYTF
TRBV7-9	TRBJ2-7	CASSLISTRVNEQYF
TRBV13	TRBJ2-1	CATCPEGAYNEQFF
TRBV7-9	TRBJ1-5	CASSPSLGGFFQPQHF
TRBV5-1	TRBJ2-7	CASRGPSEQYF
TRBV9	TRBJ1-1	CASSASGTGDTEAFF
TRBV4-1	TRBJ2-1	CASSQDRQGPYNEQFF
TRBV7-6	TRBJ2-5	CASSSDPRVEETQYF
TRBV27	TRBJ1-1	CASSLAATTEAFF
TRBV4-1	TRBJ1-2	CASSDGVYGYTF
TRBV20-1	TRBJ2-5	CSAQTTGFQETQYF
TRBV28	TRBJ2-5	CASRPPNRVQETQYF
TRBV27	TRBJ2-1	CASSRSGGAVEQFF
TRBV7-8	TRBJ1-5	CATSQGVLWENQPQHF
TRBV6-5	TRBJ2-2	CATAGIKTVNTGELFF
TRBV2	TRBJ2-2	CASSDFPQGTSNTGELFF
TRBV12-3/TRBV12-4	TRBJ2-1	CASSLAGGRGYNEQFF
TRBV29-1	TRBJ2-7	CSVTDPGTGSYEQYF
TRBV28	TRBJ2-6	CASSPTYSGANVLTF
TRBV28	TRBJ2-7	CASRNILAGPSGEQYF
TRBV6-2/TRBV6-3	TRBJ1-1	CASSYQGRTEAFF
TRBV3-1	TRBJ1-5	CASSQEPGWGQPQHF
TRBV28	TRBJ2-1	CASTTRTLVDNEQFF
TRBV20-1	TRBJ2-7	CSARGRGGGEQYF
TRBV29-1	TRBJ2-7	CSVAGNYYEQYF
TRBV24-1	TRBJ2-5	CATSNNGIETQYF
TRBV12-3/TRBV12-4	TRBJ2-1	CASSPMGVSNEQFF
TRBV11-2	TRBJ2-1	CVSSLGTSGGNEQFF
TRBV15	TRBJ2-7	CATSRDQTGAYEQYF
TRBV27	TRBJ2-7	CASSSTGAPSYEQYF
TRBV7-3	TRBJ2-7	CASSFYIGESYEQYF
TRBV2	TRBJ2-7	CASSLKPGQILYEQYF
TRBV20-1	TRBJ2-7	CSAGRDRVSYEQYF
TRBV6-5	TRBJ1-1	CASSHTPRVGAEDTEAFF
TRBV7-9	TRBJ2-7	CASSDRDASYEQYF
TRBV7-6	TRBJ2-1	CASSLPTGQGGDNEQFF
TRBV5-5	TRBJ2-7	CASSLWWQTDYEQYF
TRBV5-1	TRBJ2-1	CASSFSSGGSNNEQFF
TRBV19	TRBJ2-1	CASSTGTGGWLAVYNEQFF
TRBV29-1	TRBJ1-2	CSVAESYGYTF
TRBV7-9	TRBJ2-7	CASSSSGMDYEQYF
TRBV7-8	TRBJ1-2	CASSLGQTNYGYTF
TRBV4-1	TRBJ2-4	CASSHPMLAKNIQYF
TRBV7-9	TRBJ1-2	CASSLTLGAESGGYTF
TRBV12-3/TRBV12-4	TRBJ1-6	CASSRTGSSYNSPLHF
TRBV11-2	TRBJ1-1	CASSVIRGQHEAFF
TRBV19	TRBJ2-1	CASSLGGRLNEQFF
TRBV27	TRBJ2-5	CASSLGRVETQYF
TRBV7-9	TRBJ1-6	CASSSPGTAYNSPLHF